A single sample is the source of the 23 T cell receptor beta chains below, sequenced in a study of OX40 agonist ivuxolimab in advanced cancers. Libraries were prepared by immunoSEQ multiplex PCR; TCRdb keeps only in-frame clonotypes and omits some of them. The table lists fewer than 75,000 clones, around 87% of them singletons, with roughly 4.2% in the top ten. The starting material was CD4+ or CD8+ T cells sorted from blood, obtained in a trial of the OX40 agonist ivuxolimab. These receptors were collected from an adult with an advanced solid tumor such as melanoma, head and neck, liver or kidney cancer.

V usage is TRBV10-2 and J usage is TRBJ2-3; 9 bases agree with TRBD2. The CDR3 totals 17 residues. Trimming cost V 0 bases and J 6 bases; bases outside gene matches: 10. CDR1 is WSHSY, CDR2 SAAADI, per germline. The chain's CDR3 is CASSESGSGSVWDTQYF. Written as DNA, the CDR3 is TGCGCCAGCAGTGAGTCGGGTAGCGGGAGTGTGTGGGATACGCAGTATTTT.

This clone was seen a handful of times. This rearrangement joins TRBV5-1 to TRBJ1-5, with D uncertain. Germline lookup yields CDR1 SGHRS and CDR2 YFSETQ. CDR3 length equals 15 residues. Trimming pared 4 bases from V and 0 bases from J, leaving 11 bases between. CDR3 sequence: CASSAKQRSNQPQHF. The CDR3 DNA follows: TGCGCCAGCAGCGCCAAACAGCGTAGCAATCAGCCCCAGCATTTT.

This rearrangement joins TRBV19 to TRBJ1-2, with 7 bases aligning to TRBD1. The V gene's germline CDR1 is LNHDA and CDR2 SQIVND (reference sequence). The CDR3 consists of 12 residues. The trim removed 7 bases at V and 3 bases at J, leaving 2 bases unmatched. CDR3 bases: TGTGCCAGTAACGACAGGGACTATGGCTACACCTTC. This encodes CASNDRDYGYTF.

This chain uses TRBV4-1 with TRBJ1-5; possibly TRBD1 for D (6 bases). The V end was cut by 3 bases, the J end by 5 bases, with 14 bases between. The CDR3 covers 15 residues. Germline V CDR1 and CDR2: MGHRA, YSYEKL. CDR3 amino acids: CASSQVGQLHQPQHF. CDR3 nucleotides: TGCGCCAGCAGCCAGGTGGGACAACTCCATCAGCCCCAGCATTTT.

The chain links TRBV7-9 to TRBJ2-5; D is possibly TRBD1 (6 bases). The CDR3 runs to 13 residues. V lost 8 bases to trimming and J lost 4 bases, with 14 bases between them. Looked up from germline, CDR1 is SEHNR and CDR2 is FQNEAQ (reference sequence). CDR3 bases: TGTGCCAGCCGTCCCCCACAGGGAGAGACCCAGTACTTC. Translation: CASRPPQGETQYF. Full variable domain (missing parts from reference TRBV7-9 and TRBJ2-5): DTGVSQNPRHKITKRGQNVTFRCDPISEHNRLYWYRQTLGQGPEFLTYFQNEAQLEKSRLLSDRFSAERPKGSFSTLEIQRTEQGDSAMYLCASRPPQGETQYFGPGTRLLVL.

J is TRBJ1-2 and V is TRBV5-6; 8 nucleotides match TRBD1. The CDR3 is 13 amino acids. Losses at the gene ends were 4 bases for V and 8 bases for J; bases not matched to a gene: 7. Germline CDR1 reads SGHDT; CDR2 reads YYEEEE. CDR3 DNA: TGTGCCAGCAGCCCCGGACAGGGAGGCGGCTACACCTTC. This sequence encodes CASSPGQGGGYTF.

With respect to this clone: At one end, the junction sequence differs from germline, possibly due to a read error. This chain uses TRBV7-2 with TRBJ2-7; 14 bases are shared with TRBD2. The CDR3 sequence is 13 residues long. CDR1 and CDR2 from the germline V gene are SGHTA and FQGNSA. CDR3 sequence reads: CASSLAQTSGRVF. CDR3 nucleotides: TGTGCCAGCAGCTTAGCCCAGACTAGCGGGAGGGTCTTC.

This chain links TRBV18 with TRBJ1-6; weak D call: TRBD1 (6 bases). The CDR3 contains 12 residues. Germline V gene lookup returns CDR1 KGHSH and CDR2 LQKENI. V was shortened by 8 bases and J by 7 bases, with 9 bases between the two germline ends. The chain's CDR3 is CASAGQNSPLHF. DNA for the CDR3: TGTGCCAGCGCGGGACAAAATTCACCCCTCCACTTT.

CDR3 loop: CASSQLGPSTDTQYF. CDR3 DNA sequence: TGTGCCAGCAGCCAACTTGGGCCCAGCACAGATACGCAGTATTTT. The rearrangement links TRBV14 to TRBJ2-3; D is undetermined. Trimming stripped 2 bases from V and 0 bases from J, with 9 bases between. This CDR3 spans 15 amino acids. The germline V gene has CDR1 SGHDN and CDR2 FVKESK.

The chain uses TRBV19 and TRBJ1-4, with D possibly TRBD1 on 6 matching bases. V was clipped by 7 bases and J by 7 bases, with 13 bases between them. CDR1 is LNHDA and CDR2 is SQIVND in the germline V gene (reference sequence). The CDR3 consists of 13 residues. CDR3 in DNA: TGTGCCAGTACCCCCCAGGGGCTTGAAAAACTGTTTTTT. It is translated as CASTPQGLEKLFF.

The table lists this clone with a count of one. The chain is built from TRBV6-5 and TRBJ2-5; D may match TRBD1 or TRBD2 (5 bases each). The germline V gene encodes CDR1 MNHEY and CDR2 SVGAGI. There are 12 residues in the CDR3. V was trimmed by 8 bases and J by 4 bases, leaving 11 bases between them. The DNA for the CDR3 is TGTGCCAGCCACTCGGGGCCAGAGACCCAGTACTTC. It codes for CASHSGPETQYF.

The chain combines TRBV28 with TRBJ2-3; D may be TRBD2 (7 bases). Germline V gene lookup returns CDR1 MDHEN and CDR2 SYDVKM. The CDR3 has 16 residues. V lost 4 bases, J lost 3 bases, and 17 bases lay in between. The chain's CDR3 is CASSSFGGASTDTQYF. The CDR3 DNA is TGTGCCAGCAGTTCCTTTGGGGGGGCCAGTACAGATACGCAGTATTTT.

This clone turned up a few times. This chain connects TRBV9 to TRBJ1-3, with unresolved D. Per germline, CDR1 SGDLS and CDR2 YYNGEE. The CDR3 is 14 amino acids. The V end lost 2 bases, the J end lost 1 base, and 7 bases lay between the germline ends. CDR3 region: CASSVLDSGNTIYF. Here the CDR3 DNA reads TGTGCCAGCAGCGTTTTAGATTCTGGAAACACCATATATTTT.

The chain uses TRBV7-9 and TRBJ2-7; 8 bases match TRBD1. Trimming removed 5 bases from V and 12 bases from J; junction bases left unmatched: 6. The CDR3 is made up of 11 amino acids. Germline CDR1 SEHNR, CDR2 FQNEAQ (reference sequence). In DNA, the CDR3 is TGTGCCAGCAGCATTACAGGGGGTTTGTACTTC. Encoded protein: CASSITGGLYF.

J is TRBJ2-6 and V is TRBV28, with D possibly being TRBD2 (6 bases). This CDR3 is built from 13 residues. Germline values: CDR1 MDHEN, CDR2 SYDVKM. V lost 3 bases and J lost 12, with 12 bases in between. For the CDR3, the DNA is TGTGCCAGCAGTTTCGGGAGTAGGACCGTCCTGACTTTC. Its translation: CASSFGSRTVLTF.

V usage is TRBV28 and J usage is TRBJ2-5; 7 bases are shared with TRBD2. Germline CDR1 is MDHEN and CDR2 is SYDVKM. This CDR3 has 17 amino acids. V was pared by 6 bases and J by 5 bases, with 18 bases of the junction left unmatched. The CDR3: CASSMSTGGALGETQYF. The CDR3 nucleotides read TGTGCCAGCAGCATGTCAACGGGAGGAGCTTTAGGGGAGACCCAGTACTTC.

This clone was seen a few times. V gene TRBV7-3 combines with J gene TRBJ2-3; 8 bases fit TRBD2. Per the germline V gene, CDR1 is SGHTA and CDR2 is FQGTGA. The CDR3 loop spans 16 amino acids. The junction had 6 bases not matched to a gene; V was cut back by 0 bases and J by 4 bases. CDR3 sequence: CASSLTSGGLADTQYF. The CDR3 bases are TGTGCCAGCAGCTTAACTTCGGGGGGGCTTGCAGATACGCAGTATTTT.

The V gene is TRBV5-6, the J gene TRBJ2-6; TRBD2 matches at 7 bases. V dropped 4 bases and J dropped 2; count of bases not matched to a gene: 3. Germline loops: CDR1 SGHDT, CDR2 YYEEEE. This CDR3 contains 15 residues. The DNA for the CDR3 is TGTGCCAGCAGCGGGGGAGGGGCTGGGGCCAACGTCCTGACTTTC. Residues: CASSGGGAGANVLTF.

The V call is TRBV5-1, the J call TRBJ2-2, with no clear D. CDR1 is SGHRS and CDR2 is YFSETQ in the germline V gene. V lost 0 bases, J lost 3 bases, and 15 bases lay in between. The CDR3 length is 17 residues. CDR3 nucleotides: TGCGCCAGCAGCTTGGAAGCAGGCCTCGGGCACACCGGGGAGCTGTTTTTT. It specifies CASSLEAGLGHTGELFF.

This clone was counted a single time. V is TRBV4-1 and J is TRBJ2-1; D is unresolved. Germline values: CDR1 MGHRA, CDR2 YSYEKL. The V and J ends lost 0 bases and 4 bases respectively, with 13 bases between them. This CDR3 comprises 16 residues. CDR3 coding DNA: TGCGCCAGCAGCCAAGATCGGGCGGTAACGTACAATGAGCAGTTCTTC. Its translation: CASSQDRAVTYNEQFF.

This chain joins TRBV27 and TRBJ2-5, with D perhaps given as TRBD1 or TRBD2 (5 bases each). Deletions cut 4 bases from V and 2 bases from J, with 17 bases between. This CDR3 region has 16 residues. The germline CDR1 and CDR2 sequences are MNHEY and SMNVEV (reference sequence). The CDR3 DNA reads TGTGCCAGCAGTTCTTATGACCCGGGACGGCAAGAGACCCAGTACTTC. This gives the protein CASSSYDPGRQETQYF.

The chain has TRBV28 and TRBJ1-1; D uncertain. The CDR3 is 15 amino acids. Per germline, CDR1 MDHEN and CDR2 SYDVKM. Trimming cost V 5 bases and J 1 base, with 14 bases left between them. CDR3 nucleotide sequence: TGTGCCAGCAGTCCCGAGGTTGGCCGGAACACTGAAGCTTTCTTT. Amino acids: CASSPEVGRNTEAFF.

This rearrangement joins TRBV12-2 to TRBJ2-7; TRBD2 was called by the table and not checked on the DNA. TRBV12-2 is designated a pseudogene. The CDR3 covers 15 residues. DNA of the CDR3: TGTGCAAGTCGCTTAGTACGGGAGGTTTCCTACGAGCAGTACTTC. This codes for CASRLVREVSYEQYF.